This T cell receptor (beta chain) was sequenced during a study of blood T cell repertoires in COVID-19. Study-wide context: Sources were T cells, B-cell-depleted T cells, or PBMCs; the material itself was cDNA or gDNA.

The V gene's germline CDR1 is MNHEY and CDR2 SVGAGI. The V end was cut by 6 bases, the J end by 1 base, with 9 bases between. This CDR3 is 13 amino acids long. Clones were read by immunoSEQ multiplex PCR, and TCRdb kept only the in-frame ones, dropping some. Here the sample spans about 100,000 clones, 88% being singletons. Sequenced: peripheral blood. This sequence originates from a human donor in a cohort sampled during active COVID-19. The chain combines TRBV6-5 with TRBJ1-1; the D gene is possibly TRBD1 (5 bases). The CDR3 loop reads CASSRQRNTEAFF. As DNA, the CDR3 is TGTGCCAGCAGCCGACAGAGGAACACTGAAGCTTTCTTT.